This TCR beta chain was profiled in a study of blood T cell repertoires in COVID-19. V shed 9 bases and J shed 0 bases, with 12 bases lying between them. The CDR3 spans 13 residues. The germline V gene encodes CDR1 MNHEY and CDR2 SVGAGI. Participants were aged about 18 to 89 years from around 24 US areas. Per the original methods: Counts of nucleated cells, estimated from reference gene primer amplification, were obtained. The protocol was immunoSEQ multiplex PCR, while the TCRdb copy is restricted to in-frame clones and leaves out a portion. The V and J calls and clone size are taken from that table; D and trimming were inferred from the DNA. The sample lists about 140,000 clones; 75% to 80% were seen once.

The chain joins TRBV6-5 to TRBJ2-7; no firm D call. The sequenced material came from PBMCs or T cells enriched from blood (not recorded which). The TCR sequence derives from a woman between 50 and 59 years old who had recovered from COVID-19. Here the CDR3 reads CASLSSSSYEQYF. The DNA of the CDR3 is TGTGCCAGTTTGTCCTCGAGCTCCTACGAGCAGTACTTC.